One sample yielded the 31 T cell receptor beta chains listed below, sequenced in a study of blood T cell repertoires in COVID-19. The assay was immunoSEQ multiplex PCR, and TCRdb's table has in-frame clones only and misses some. The data show approximately 190,000 clones, with 80% to 90% seen just once and approximately 5.1% held by the top ten. Input material: peripheral blood. Receptor source: a woman between 65 and 79 years old with active or convalescent COVID-19.

V and J are TRBV6-1 and TRBJ1-1; D is undetermined. Per germline, CDR1 MNHNS and CDR2 SASEGT. Between the trimmed V and J ends, which lost 3 bases and 7 bases, there was a span of 6 bases. The CDR3 is 11 residues long. CDR3 in DNA: TGTGCCAGCAGTGATTGGCTTGAAGCTTTCTTT. It specifies CASSDWLEAFF.

The gene calls are TRBV5-1 and TRBJ1-4; D is undetermined. The V and J ends lost 1 base and 3 bases respectively, with 10 bases between them. The CDR3 consists of 15 residues. CDR1 and CDR2 from the germline V gene are SGHRS and YFSETQ. The CDR3 nucleotides are TGCGCCAGCAGCTTGTATCCCGGGGCTAATGAAAAACTGTTTTTT. Its translation: CASSLYPGANEKLFF.

This clone was observed a handful of times. V usage is TRBV5-1 and J usage is TRBJ2-2; D is uncertain. From germline, CDR1 is SGHRS and CDR2 YFSETQ. CDR3 size: 16 residues. Between the trimmed V and J ends, which lost 4 bases and 0 bases, there was a span of 13 bases. This chain's CDR3 is CASSLRLTSNTGELFF. Here the CDR3 DNA reads TGCGCCAGCAGCCTTAGACTGACCTCGAACACCGGGGAGCTGTTTTTT.

This clone was found a few times. This CDR3 is CASSVGTGGVGYEQYF. The CDR3 DNA reads TGTGCCAGCAGCGTAGGAACAGGGGGCGTTGGCTACGAGCAGTACTTC. The chain has TRBV7-8 and TRBJ2-7, with 9 nucleotides matching TRBD1. This CDR3 has 16 amino acids. The germline CDR1 and CDR2 sequences are SGHVS and FQNEAQ. V trimming: 5 bases; J trimming: 3 bases; junction bases outside the gene matches: 11.

The CDR3 nucleotides are TGCGCCAGCAGCTCCCTCAGGGAAGATCAGCAGTACTTC. Encoded protein: CASSSLREDQQYF. The chain couples TRBV5-1 to TRBJ2-7, with D possibly TRBD1 on 5 matching bases. The CDR3 totals 13 residues. Trimming cost V 3 bases and J 8 bases, with 15 bases left between them. Per the germline V gene, CDR1 is SGHRS and CDR2 is YFSETQ.

The chain carries TRBV5-1 and TRBJ2-7; 11 nucleotides line up with TRBD2. V lost 0 bases and J lost 0; bases outside the gene matches: 11. The CDR3 length is 19 residues. Germline CDR1 SGHRS, CDR2 YFSETQ. The CDR3 DNA reads as TGCGCCAGCAGCTTGGGACTAGCGGGACTCCAAAGCAGCTCCTACGAGCAGTACTTC. This gives the protein CASSLGLAGLQSSSYEQYF.

Concerning this clone: At one of its ends the junction is not consistent with the germline gene, which may arise from a read error. This chain joins TRBV9 and TRBJ2-1, with 8 bases fitting TRBD2. Germline CDR1 SGDLS, CDR2 YYNGEE. CDR3 length: 16 amino acids. CDR3 residues: CASSVAGGDSFNEQFF. In nucleotides, the CDR3 is TGTGCCAGCAGCGTAGCGGGGGGGGATTCCTTCAATGAGCAGTTCTTC. Full variable domain (outside the CDR3, taken from reference TRBV9 and TRBJ2-1): DSGVTQTPKHLITATGQRVTLRCSPRSGDLSVYWYQQSLDQGLQFLIQYYNGEERAKGNILERFSAQQFPDLHSELNLSSLELGDSALYFCASSVAGGDSFNEQFFGPGTRLTVL.

This chain connects TRBV4-1 to TRBJ2-3; D ambiguous. V lost 4 bases, J lost 0 bases, and 14 bases lay in between. CDR1 is MGHRA, CDR2 YSYEKL, per germline. This CDR3 is built from 16 residues. CDR3 loop: CASSPNLPTSTDTQYF. CDR3 sequence (DNA): TGCGCCAGCAGCCCGAACCTGCCTACTAGCACAGATACGCAGTATTTT.

The chain employs TRBV7-3 and TRBJ2-1, with D possibly TRBD1 on 7 matching bases. Germline values: CDR1 SGHTA, CDR2 FQGTGA. V lost 2 bases to trimming and J lost 6 bases, with 14 bases between them. The length of the CDR3 is 15 residues. The CDR3 DNA reads as TGTGCCAGCAGCTTAGGGTCAGGGGGGCGCAATGAGCAGTTCTTC. Translation: CASSLGSGGRNEQFF. The variable domain in full, with the rest retrieved from reference TRBV7-3 and TRBJ2-1, is GAGVSQTPSNKVTEKGKYVELRCDPISGHTALYWYRQSLGQGPEFLIYFQGTGAADDSGLPNDRFFAVRPEGSVSTLKIQRTERGDSAVYLCASSLGSGGRNEQFFGPGTRLTVL.

J is TRBJ2-7 and V is TRBV27; 10 nucleotides match TRBD2. CDR3 size: 17 residues. The germline gives CDR1 MNHEY, CDR2 SMNVEV (reference sequence). J gave up 0 bases and V 5 bases, and 10 bases lay outside the gene matches. As DNA, the CDR3 is TGTGCCAGCAGTCTCCTGGGGCGACTAGCGGGCTCCTACGAGCAGTACTTC. Residues: CASSLLGRLAGSYEQYF.

J is TRBJ2-7 and V is TRBV21-1; the D segment call TRBD1 is taken from the table without a DNA check. TRBV21-1 is annotated as a pseudogene. The CDR3 sequence is 16 residues long. The CDR3, as DNA: TGTGCCAGCAGCTCCCGGGACAGGGGGCCACCCTACGAGCAGTACTTC. Its translation is CASSSRDRGPPYEQYF.

CDR3 protein: CASSLAGTDTQYF. Written as DNA, the CDR3 is TGTGCCAGCAGCTTAGCGGGAACAGATACGCAGTATTTT. This chain uses TRBV4-2 with TRBJ2-3; TRBD2 agrees at 8 bases. The CDR3 consists of 13 residues. Trimming cost V 5 bases and J 3 bases; bases outside gene matches: 1. Germline CDR1 and CDR2: LGHNA and YNFKEQ.

This clone was observed a handful of times. The chain joins TRBV2 to TRBJ2-2, with TRBD2 matching 10 bases. V lost 7 bases, J lost 6 bases, and 11 bases stayed unmatched. CDR1 SNHLY and CDR2 FYNNEI come from the germline V gene. The CDR3 consists of 16 residues. The chain's CDR3 is CASKPSGSSTSGELFF. The DNA for the CDR3 is TGTGCCAGCAAGCCTAGCGGGAGTTCCACTTCCGGGGAGCTGTTTTTT.

The V call is TRBV3-1 (or the pseudogene TRBV3-2), the J call TRBJ2-7, with 11 bases matching TRBD2. The V gene's germline CDR1 is LGHDT and CDR2 YNNKEL (reference sequence). The CDR3 is made up of 18 amino acids. Germline trimming cut 1 base from V and 2 bases from J; bases unmatched to any gene: 10. This CDR3 is CASSQGWSSGRVTYEQYF. CDR3 coding DNA: TGTGCCAGCAGCCAAGGTTGGAGTAGCGGGAGGGTTACCTACGAGCAGTACTTC.

The chain couples TRBV27 to TRBJ2-3; no firm D call. This CDR3 has 13 residues. With 4 bases removed from V and 2 bases from J, the gap between germline ends came to 7 bases. Per the germline V gene, CDR1 is MNHEY and CDR2 is SMNVEV (reference sequence). The CDR3 is CASSSYPTDTQYF. CDR3 DNA sequence: TGTGCCAGCAGTTCCTACCCCACAGATACGCAGTATTTT.

The V call is TRBV24-1, the J call TRBJ1-2; D is perhaps TRBD1 (6 bases). The CDR3 loop spans 12 amino acids. CDR1 and CDR2 (germline): KGHDR, SFDVKD. V lost 7 bases, J lost 7 bases, and 12 bases lay in between. The DNA for the CDR3 is TGTGCCACCAGGCCAGGGGTCTCTGGCTACACCTTC. Encoded protein: CATRPGVSGYTF.

The chain uses TRBV27 and TRBJ1-1, with D possibly matching TRBD1 (6 bases). Germline CDR1 MNHEY, CDR2 SMNVEV (reference sequence). The CDR3 covers 14 residues. The V gene lost 2 bases and the J gene lost 4 bases, with 11 bases spanning the gap. This CDR3 reads CASSLAGVTTEAFF. CDR3 nucleotide sequence: TGTGCCAGCAGTTTAGCAGGGGTTACCACTGAAGCTTTCTTT.

The CDR3 reads CASEAYGTDTQYF. The DNA for the CDR3 is TGCGCCAGCGAAGCTTACGGCACAGATACGCAGTATTTT. This chain joins TRBV5-1 and TRBJ2-3; D is uncertain. V was cut by 7 bases and J by 1 base, with 10 bases left in between. The CDR3 consists of 13 residues. The germline V gene has CDR1 SGHRS and CDR2 YFSETQ.

V usage is TRBV2 and J usage is TRBJ2-2, with a tentative D call TRBD1 (8 bases). The CDR3 runs to 16 residues. CDR1 and CDR2 from the germline V gene are SNHLY and FYNNEI. V dropped 5 bases and J dropped 5 bases, with 18 bases sitting between them. The CDR3 DNA follows: TGTGCCAGCAGTCCCCCAACAGGGGGGGTTACCGGGGAGCTGTTTTTT. Encoded protein: CASSPPTGGVTGELFF. The full variable domain, in which reference TRBV2 and TRBJ2-2 provide the parts outside the CDR3, is EPEVTQTPSHQVTQMGQEVILRCVPISNHLYFYWYRQILGQKVEFLVSFYNNEISEKSEIFDDQFSVERPDGSNFTLKIRSTKLEDSAMYFCASSPPTGGVTGELFFGEGSRLTVL.

This clone was counted once. The genes are TRBV6-1 and TRBJ1-5, with D perhaps TRBD1 (6 bases). Per the germline V gene, CDR1 is MNHNS and CDR2 is SASEGT. Trimming took off 4 bases at V and 1 base at J, with 14 bases between the two ends. The CDR3 covers 16 residues. CDR3 sequence (DNA): TGTGCCAGCAGTGCCCCGGGGGGCCGAAGCAATCAGCCCCAGCATTTT. Its translation: CASSAPGGRSNQPQHF.

V is TRBV6-6 and J is TRBJ1-1; D call uncertain. Germline-derived CDR1 and CDR2 are MNHNY and SVGAGI (reference sequence). The CDR3 runs to 14 residues. V shed 5 bases and J shed 1 base, with 11 bases lying between them. The CDR3 protein is CASSLRSGNTEAFF. Here the CDR3 DNA reads TGTGCCAGCAGTCTGCGTAGCGGGAACACTGAAGCTTTCTTT.

In its sample, this clone was seen a few times. CDR3 sequence: CASRLTSGINNEQFF. The CDR3 coding sequence is TGTGCCAGCAGGCTGACTAGCGGGATCAACAATGAGCAGTTCTTC. The V call is TRBV2, the J call TRBJ2-1, with 11 bases matching TRBD2. The CDR3 has 15 amino acids. Germline loops: CDR1 SNHLY, CDR2 FYNNEI. Trimming at V came to 6 bases and at J to 5 bases, leaving 6 bases not matched to a gene.

The chain links TRBV5-1 to TRBJ1-1, with D hard to call. The CDR3 runs 13 residues. V was cut by 2 bases and J by 0 bases, with 5 bases left in between. Germline CDR1 SGHRS, CDR2 YFSETQ. The CDR3 DNA follows: TGCGCCAGCAGCTTACAGATGAACACTGAAGCTTTCTTT. The encoded protein is CASSLQMNTEAFF.

The J gene is TRBJ2-3, the V gene TRBV18; possible D gene TRBD1, 6 bases. CDR3 length: 15 amino acids. Germline V lookup: CDR1 KGHSH, CDR2 LQKENI. V was shortened by 3 bases and J by 2 bases, with 12 bases between the two germline ends. DNA for the CDR3: TGTGCCAGCTCACCCCAGGGGCCCCACACAGATACGCAGTATTTT. Its translation: CASSPQGPHTDTQYF.

V is TRBV5-1 and J is TRBJ2-1, with 8 bases identical to TRBD2. Trimming took 0 bases from V and 6 from J; bases not matched to a gene: 5. In germline, CDR1 is SGHRS, CDR2 YFSETQ. CDR3 length: 15 residues. CDR3 protein: CASSLDAGGLNEQFF. The DNA for the CDR3 is TGCGCCAGCAGCTTGGACGCGGGAGGTCTCAATGAGCAGTTCTTC.

This clone was observed a single time. The V call is TRBV15, the J call TRBJ2-7; a possible D gene is TRBD1 (5 bases). Germline V gene data show CDR1 as LNHNV and CDR2 as YYDKDF (reference sequence). This CDR3 is 15 amino acids long. V lost 1 base and J 0 bases, leaving 10 bases between the germline ends. This CDR3 reads CATSRGAGSSYEQYF. The CDR3 DNA reads TGTGCCACCAGCAGAGGGGCAGGGTCCTCCTACGAGCAGTACTTC.

This clone was detected only a few times. V usage is TRBV5-4 and J usage is TRBJ2-7, with TRBD1 matching 9 bases. The germline gives CDR1 SGHNT, CDR2 YYREEE (reference sequence). The CDR3 is 15 amino acids. V shed 4 bases and J 4 bases; nucleotides not matched to a gene: 9. DNA of the CDR3: TGTGCCAGCAGCCCTAATACAGGGGGCCTGTACGAGCAGTACTTC. Translation gives CASSPNTGGLYEQYF. Complete variable domain (other parts from reference TRBV5-4 and TRBJ2-7): ETGVTQSPTHLIKTRGQQVTLRCSSQSGHNTVSWYQQALGQGPQFIFQYYREEENGRGNFPPRFSGLQFPNYSSELNVNALELDDSALYLCASSPNTGGLYEQYFGPGTRLTVT.

V usage is TRBV7-3 and J usage is TRBJ2-2, with 9 bases that match TRBD2. Germline V gene sequence: CDR1 SGHTA, CDR2 FQGTGA. The J segment lost 4 bases and the V segment lost 5 bases, leaving 5 bases of the junction unmatched. The CDR3 is 15 amino acids. CDR3 DNA: TGTGCCAGCAGCATCGGACTAGCGCCCACCGGGGAGCTGTTTTTT. This translates into CASSIGLAPTGELFF.

In its sample, this clone was seen once. The chain combines TRBV7-3 with TRBJ2-3; 11 bases fit TRBD2. The germline CDR1 and CDR2 sequences are SGHTA and FQGTGA. V lost 5 bases to trimming and J lost 5 bases; unmatched junction nucleotides: 9. The CDR3 is 16 amino acids. The CDR3 here is CASSLNPGTSGDTQYF. The CDR3 region has the DNA TGTGCCAGCAGCCTCAATCCCGGGACTAGCGGAGATACGCAGTATTTT.

The rearrangement joins TRBV6-5 to TRBJ1-1; no definite D call. The CDR3 spans 11 residues. Trimming removed 7 bases from V and 9 bases from J, with 12 bases in between. Germline V lookup: CDR1 MNHEY, CDR2 SVGAGI. The CDR3 nucleotides read TGTGCCAGCAAGGACTCCCTACAAGCTTTCTTT. Protein product: CASKDSLQAFF.

This clone came up a few times. The gene calls are TRBV30 and TRBJ2-2, with TRBD2 identical over 11 bases. Trimming removed 4 bases from V and 3 bases from J; junction bases left unmatched: 1. CDR3 length: 14 residues. Germline V gene lookup returns CDR1 GTSNPN and CDR2 SVGIG (reference sequence). The CDR3 loop is CAWTSGRYTGELFF. The CDR3, as DNA: TGTGCCTGGACTAGCGGGAGGTACACCGGGGAGCTGTTTTTT.